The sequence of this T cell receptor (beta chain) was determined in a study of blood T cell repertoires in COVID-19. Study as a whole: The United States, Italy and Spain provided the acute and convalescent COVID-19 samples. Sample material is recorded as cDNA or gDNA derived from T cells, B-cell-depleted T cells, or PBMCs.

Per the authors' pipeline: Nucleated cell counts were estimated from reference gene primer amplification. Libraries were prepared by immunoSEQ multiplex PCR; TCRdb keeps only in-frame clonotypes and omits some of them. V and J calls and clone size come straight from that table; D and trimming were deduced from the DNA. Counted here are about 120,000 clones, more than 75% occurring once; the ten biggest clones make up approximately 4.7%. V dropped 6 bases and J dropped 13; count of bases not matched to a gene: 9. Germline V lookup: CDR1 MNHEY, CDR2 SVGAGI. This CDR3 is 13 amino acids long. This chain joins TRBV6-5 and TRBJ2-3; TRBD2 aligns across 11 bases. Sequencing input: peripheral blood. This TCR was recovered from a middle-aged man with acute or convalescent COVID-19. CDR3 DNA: TGTGCCAGCAGACCGACTAGCGGGACAAGGGAGTATTTT. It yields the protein CASRPTSGTREYF.